The rows below give T cell receptor beta chains drawn from one sample of a study of post-analysis software for immune sequencing data. TCRdb re-called the PCR reads with MiXCR, one entry per CDR3 protein. The data contain about 160,000 distinct CDR3 sequences, 36% of them singletons. The sequenced sample was blood, obtained after autologous hematopoietic stem cell transplantation. All receptors come from a girl aged 5-17 years with multiple sclerosis. Each CDR3 is given with its conserved first and last residue. D genes are given only for firm matches. Clone size is shown for a subset of rows, as once, few, many or a class of expanded clone.

d_gene: TRBD1
abundance: NA
v_gene: TRBV28
j_gene: TRBJ1-5
CDR3nt: TGTGCCAGCAGTAATCCGTACAGGGGTCAGCCCCAGCATTTT
CDR3aa: CASSNPYRGQPQHF

d_gene: TRBD1
abundance: NA
v_gene: TRBV28
j_gene: TRBJ1-4
CDR3nt: TGTGCCAGCAGTTTCCTCGACAGGGCTGAAAAACTGTTTTTT
CDR3aa: CASSFLDRAEKLFF

d_gene: TRBD2
abundance: NA
v_gene: TRBV11-2
j_gene: TRBJ2-4
CDR3nt: TGTGCCAGCAGCCCTACTAGCGGGAGGATGGAGCAGTACTTC
CDR3aa: CASSPTSGRMEQYF

d_gene: NA
abundance: few
v_gene: TRBV24-1
j_gene: TRBJ2-5
CDR3nt: TGTGCCACCAGTGATTTTGGCGGGACGGGTCGAGAGACCCAGTACTTC
CDR3aa: CATSDFGGTGRETQYF

d_gene: NA
abundance: few
v_gene: TRBV3-1
j_gene: TRBJ2-7
CDR3nt: TGTGCCAGCAGCCAAGCGACAGGAACCTACGAGCAGTACTTC
CDR3aa: CASSQATGTYEQYF

d_gene: TRBD1
abundance: many
v_gene: TRBV12-3/TRBV12-4
j_gene: TRBJ1-2
CDR3nt: TGTGCCAGCAGTGGCGACAGGGGGCATGGCTACACCTTC
CDR3aa: CASSGDRGHGYTF

d_gene: TRBD2
abundance: many
v_gene: TRBV7-2
j_gene: TRBJ2-3
CDR3nt: TGTGCCAGCAGCTTATGGGGGACTAGCGGGACCCGCACAGATACGCAGTATTTT
CDR3aa: CASSLWGTSGTRTDTQYF

d_gene: NA
abundance: NA
v_gene: TRBV14
j_gene: TRBJ2-7
CDR3nt: TGTGCCAGCAGCCAAGTGGGGGACACTTCCTACGAGCAGTACTTC
CDR3aa: CASSQVGDTSYEQYF

d_gene: TRBD2
abundance: NA
v_gene: TRBV7-3
j_gene: TRBJ2-1
CDR3nt: TGTGCCAGCAGCCCGCGGACTAGCGGGAGCTACAATGAGCAGTTCTTC
CDR3aa: CASSPRTSGSYNEQFF

d_gene: TRBD2
abundance: NA
v_gene: TRBV12-3/TRBV12-4
j_gene: TRBJ2-3
CDR3nt: TGTGCCAGCAGTTTAGAAGCGGGAGGCACCTTCACAGATACGCAGTATTTT
CDR3aa: CASSLEAGGTFTDTQYF

d_gene: TRBD2
abundance: NA
v_gene: TRBV9
j_gene: TRBJ2-5
CDR3nt: TGTGCCAGCAGCGTGGCTAGCGGAGCTGGAGAGCAGTACTTC
CDR3aa: CASSVASGAGEQYF

d_gene: NA
abundance: NA
v_gene: TRBV20-1
j_gene: TRBJ2-5
CDR3nt: TGCAGTGCTAGAATCCCAATCCAAGAGACCCAGTACTTC
CDR3aa: CSARIPIQETQYF

d_gene: NA
abundance: few
v_gene: TRBV7-3
j_gene: TRBJ2-5
CDR3nt: TGTGCCAGCAGCTTAACGAGCCCGCCGGGAGAGACCCAGTACTTC
CDR3aa: CASSLTSPPGETQYF

d_gene: NA
abundance: NA
v_gene: TRBV12-5
j_gene: TRBJ2-7
CDR3nt: TGTGCTAGTGGTTTGCTCCCCCCGGGGCCCTACGAGCAGTACTTC
CDR3aa: CASGLLPPGPYEQYF

d_gene: TRBD2
abundance: NA
v_gene: TRBV14
j_gene: TRBJ2-1
CDR3nt: TGTGCCAGCAGCCTCTGGACTAGCGGGAGGCAATCCTATAATGAGCAGTTCTTC
CDR3aa: CASSLWTSGRQSYNEQFF

d_gene: TRBD1
abundance: NA
v_gene: TRBV7-9
j_gene: TRBJ1-2
CDR3nt: TGTGCCAGCAGCCCTCAGAACACAGGGGCTAACTATGGCTACACCTTC
CDR3aa: CASSPQNTGANYGYTF

d_gene: NA
abundance: NA
v_gene: TRBV10-3
j_gene: TRBJ2-7
CDR3nt: TGTGCCATCAGTGGGGACACCCACTACAATGAGCAGTACTTC
CDR3aa: CAISGDTHYNEQYF

d_gene: NA
abundance: NA
v_gene: TRBV7-8
j_gene: TRBJ1-6
CDR3nt: TGTGCCAGCAGTTCCCGGTGGTCTAATTCACCCCTCCACTTT
CDR3aa: CASSSRWSNSPLHF

d_gene: NA
abundance: few
v_gene: TRBV12-3/TRBV12-4
j_gene: TRBJ1-2
CDR3nt: TGTGCCAGCAGTTTTGGGGGAGCTGGCTACACCTTC
CDR3aa: CASSFGGAGYTF

d_gene: NA
abundance: NA
v_gene: TRBV2
j_gene: TRBJ1-1
CDR3nt: TGTGCCAGCACGGGGAGAGGGGCCAGGGGAACTGAAGCTTTCTTT
CDR3aa: CASTGRGARGTEAFF

d_gene: NA
abundance: NA
v_gene: TRBV5-6
j_gene: TRBJ2-1
CDR3nt: TGTGCCAGCTGCGTCTCGACGCGTGAGCAGTTCTTC
CDR3aa: CASCVSTREQFF

d_gene: TRBD2
abundance: NA
v_gene: TRBV27
j_gene: TRBJ2-3
CDR3nt: TGTGCCAGCAGCCTCCAAGCGGGAGAGTTAGATACGCAGTATTTT
CDR3aa: CASSLQAGELDTQYF

d_gene: NA
abundance: many
v_gene: TRBV6-6
j_gene: TRBJ2-5
CDR3nt: TGTGCCAGCAGTTACCTGAGAGTGCAGTTCCAAGAGACCCAGTACTTC
CDR3aa: CASSYLRVQFQETQYF

d_gene: NA
abundance: once
v_gene: TRBV4-2
j_gene: TRBJ2-1
CDR3nt: TGTGCCAGCAGCCGGGCAGCCGGAGGTCAGGGCCCCCACAATGAGCAGTTCTTC
CDR3aa: CASSRAAGGQGPHNEQFF

d_gene: TRBD2
abundance: few
v_gene: TRBV15
j_gene: TRBJ2-1
CDR3nt: TGTGCCACCAGCAGCCACGCGGGGGGAACGAATGAGCAGTTCTTC
CDR3aa: CATSSHAGGTNEQFF

d_gene: NA
abundance: many
v_gene: TRBV29-1
j_gene: TRBJ2-7
CDR3nt: TGCAGCGCCGAAGGGGACTCTTACGAGCAGTACTTC
CDR3aa: CSAEGDSYEQYF

d_gene: NA
abundance: NA
v_gene: TRBV4-1
j_gene: TRBJ1-1
CDR3nt: TGCGCCAGCAGCCAAGAGACAGGTCTGAACACTGAAGCTTTCTTT
CDR3aa: CASSQETGLNTEAFF